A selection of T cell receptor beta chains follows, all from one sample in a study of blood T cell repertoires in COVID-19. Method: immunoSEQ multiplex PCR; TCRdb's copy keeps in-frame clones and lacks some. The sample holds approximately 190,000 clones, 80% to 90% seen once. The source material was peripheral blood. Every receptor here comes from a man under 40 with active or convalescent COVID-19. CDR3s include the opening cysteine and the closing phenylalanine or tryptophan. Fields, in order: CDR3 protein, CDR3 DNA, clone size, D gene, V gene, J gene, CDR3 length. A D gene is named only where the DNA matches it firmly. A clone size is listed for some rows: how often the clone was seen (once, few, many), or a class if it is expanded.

CDR3aa: CASWTRGYTEAFF
CDR3nt: TGTGCCAGCTGGACACGAGGATACACTGAAGCTTTCTTT
abundance: -
d_gene: -
v_gene: TRBV19
j_gene: TRBJ1-1
len: 13

CDR3aa: CASSPRQARFYF
CDR3nt: TGTGCCAGCAGTCCGCGACAGGCCCGTTTCTATTTT
abundance: -
d_gene: -
v_gene: TRBV28
j_gene: TRBJ2-3
len: 12

CDR3aa: CACPGVRTGELFF
CDR3nt: TGTGCCTGCCCGGGGGTCCGGACCGGGGAGCTGTTTTTT
abundance: -
d_gene: -
v_gene: TRBV30
j_gene: TRBJ2-2
len: 13

CDR3aa: CASSESERGGVDEQFF
CDR3nt: TGCGCCAGCAGTGAGTCGGAACGGGGGGGAGTGGATGAGCAGTTCTTC
abundance: -
d_gene: TRBD2
v_gene: TRBV10-1
j_gene: TRBJ2-1
len: 16

CDR3aa: CASSPRFQETQYF
CDR3nt: TGTGCCAGCAGCCCTCGGTTCCAAGAGACCCAGTACTTC
abundance: -
d_gene: -
v_gene: TRBV27
j_gene: TRBJ2-5
len: 13

CDR3aa: CASSYGDQPQHF
CDR3nt: TGTGCCAGCAGCTACGGGGATCAGCCCCAGCATTTT
abundance: once
d_gene: -
v_gene: TRBV3-1/TRBV3-2
j_gene: TRBJ1-5
len: 12

CDR3aa: CASGLQGKDTEAFF
CDR3nt: TGTGCCAGCGGGCTTCAGGGGAAGGACACTGAAGCTTTCTTT
abundance: -
d_gene: -
v_gene: TRBV18
j_gene: TRBJ1-1
len: 14

CDR3aa: CASSASPRTGAAVEQFF
CDR3nt: TGTGCCAGCAGCGCGTCTCCCAGGACAGGGGCCGCCGTTGAGCAGTTCTTC
abundance: -
d_gene: TRBD1
v_gene: TRBV9
j_gene: TRBJ2-1
len: 17

CDR3aa: CASSFGTGGLEKLFF
CDR3nt: TGTGCCAGCAGTTTTGGGACAGGGGGTTTGGAAAAACTGTTTTTT
abundance: -
d_gene: TRBD1
v_gene: TRBV27
j_gene: TRBJ1-4
len: 15

CDR3aa: CASSLWSGTTGKDTQYF
CDR3nt: TGTGCCAGCAGCTTATGGAGCGGGACTACCGGAAAAGATACGCAGTATTTT
abundance: -
d_gene: TRBD2
v_gene: TRBV7-8
j_gene: TRBJ2-3
len: 17

CDR3aa: CAIKGAGGPGDEQYF
CDR3nt: TGTGCCATCAAAGGGGCGGGAGGGCCTGGTGACGAGCAGTACTTC
abundance: -
d_gene: TRBD2
v_gene: TRBV10-3
j_gene: TRBJ2-7
len: 15

CDR3aa: CASSLITEGQPQHF
CDR3nt: TGTGCCAGCAGCTTGATTACAGAGGGTCAGCCCCAGCATTTT
abundance: -
d_gene: -
v_gene: TRBV5-6
j_gene: TRBJ1-5
len: 14

CDR3aa: CASGAGTASNQPQHF
CDR3nt: TGTGCCAGCGGGGCCGGGACAGCTAGCAATCAGCCCCAGCATTTT
abundance: -
d_gene: TRBD1
v_gene: TRBV6-5
j_gene: TRBJ1-5
len: 15

CDR3aa: CASSQPARWGETQYF
CDR3nt: TGCGCCAGCAGCCAACCAGCTCGGTGGGGCGAGACCCAGTACTTC
abundance: once
d_gene: -
v_gene: TRBV4-1
j_gene: TRBJ2-5
len: 15

CDR3aa: CASSLGLVSGNTIYF
CDR3nt: TGTGCCAGCAGCTTGGGACTGGTCTCTGGAAACACCATATATTTT
abundance: -
d_gene: -
v_gene: TRBV7-2
j_gene: TRBJ1-3
len: 15

CDR3aa: CASSRSNEQFF
CDR3nt: TGTGCCAGCAGCCGGAGCAATGAGCAGTTCTTC
abundance: once
d_gene: -
v_gene: TRBV14
j_gene: TRBJ2-1
len: 11

CDR3aa: CASSSGGRGIPTNTGELFF
CDR3nt: TGTGCCAGCAGCTCAGGGGGGCGTGGGATACCTACGAACACCGGGGAGCTGTTTTTT
abundance: -
d_gene: -
v_gene: TRBV5-4
j_gene: TRBJ2-2
len: 19

CDR3aa: CASSALVGLAGGQPYEQYF
CDR3nt: TGTGCCAGCAGTGCCCTCGTCGGACTAGCGGGAGGGCAACCCTACGAGCAGTACTTC
abundance: -
d_gene: TRBD2
v_gene: TRBV5-4
j_gene: TRBJ2-7
len: 19

CDR3aa: CASSDRGQDTQYF
CDR3nt: TGTGCCAGTAGCGACAGGGGGCAGGATACGCAGTATTTT
abundance: -
d_gene: TRBD1
v_gene: TRBV19
j_gene: TRBJ2-3
len: 13

CDR3aa: CASSSGFGANVLTF
CDR3nt: TGTGCCAGCTCCTCTGGCTTTGGGGCCAACGTCCTGACTTTC
abundance: -
d_gene: -
v_gene: TRBV6-5
j_gene: TRBJ2-6
len: 14

CDR3aa: CASSTSSGGWTYEQYF
CDR3nt: TGTGCCAGTAGTACCTCCTCGGGGGGTTGGACCTACGAGCAGTACTTC
abundance: -
d_gene: TRBD2
v_gene: TRBV19
j_gene: TRBJ2-7
len: 16

CDR3aa: CASSRRYQHF
CDR3nt: TGTGCCAGCAGCCGGAGGTACCAGCATTTT
abundance: few
d_gene: -
v_gene: TRBV7-3
j_gene: TRBJ1-5
len: 10

CDR3aa: CASSWTGGGEQYF
CDR3nt: TGTGCCAGCAGTTGGACAGGGGGCGGCGAGCAGTACTTC
abundance: -
d_gene: TRBD1
v_gene: TRBV27
j_gene: TRBJ2-7
len: 13

CDR3aa: CASSTGTGSFYYGYTF
CDR3nt: TGTGCCAGCAGCACCGGGACAGGATCTTTTTATTATGGCTACACCTTC
abundance: -
d_gene: TRBD1
v_gene: TRBV11-3
j_gene: TRBJ1-2
len: 16

CDR3aa: CALAGGSDTQYF
CDR3nt: TGTGCCCTTGCCGGAGGTTCAGATACGCAGTATTTT
abundance: -
d_gene: -
v_gene: TRBV12-3/TRBV12-4
j_gene: TRBJ2-3
len: 12

CDR3aa: CASSLRGGTEAFF
CDR3nt: TGTGCCAGCAGCCTGCGAGGAGGCACTGAAGCTTTCTTT
abundance: -
d_gene: -
v_gene: TRBV13
j_gene: TRBJ1-1
len: 13

CDR3aa: CASSGTSGGGVVTDTQYF
CDR3nt: TGTGCCTCATCTGGGACTAGCGGGGGGGGAGTCGTCACAGATACGCAGTATTTT
abundance: -
d_gene: TRBD2
v_gene: TRBV10-3
j_gene: TRBJ2-3
len: 18

CDR3aa: CASSEAGKRSEQYF
CDR3nt: TGTGCCAGCAGTGAGGCAGGGAAACGATCCGAGCAGTACTTC
abundance: -
d_gene: -
v_gene: TRBV25-1
j_gene: TRBJ2-7
len: 14

CDR3aa: CASSLAPIRDRGRRGYTF
CDR3nt: TGTGCCAGCAGCTTAGCGCCAATCCGGGACAGGGGACGGAGGGGCTACACCTTC
abundance: -
d_gene: TRBD1
v_gene: TRBV7-9
j_gene: TRBJ1-2
len: 18

CDR3aa: CASRKAEISGNTIYF
CDR3nt: TGTGCCAGTAGGAAGGCGGAGATCTCTGGAAACACCATATATTTT
abundance: -
d_gene: -
v_gene: TRBV19
j_gene: TRBJ1-3
len: 15

CDR3aa: CASGLGTPISGANVLTF
CDR3nt: TGTGCCAGCGGCCTCGGGACACCAATCTCTGGGGCCAACGTCCTGACTTTC
abundance: -
d_gene: -
v_gene: TRBV27
j_gene: TRBJ2-6
len: 17

CDR3aa: CAWSVPRRGTEAFF
CDR3nt: TGTGCCTGGAGTGTACCTCGACGAGGCACTGAAGCTTTCTTT
abundance: -
d_gene: -
v_gene: TRBV30
j_gene: TRBJ1-1
len: 14

CDR3aa: CSASRDRGQEQYF
CDR3nt: TGCAGTGCTAGTAGGGACAGGGGGCAAGAGCAGTACTTC
abundance: -
d_gene: TRBD1
v_gene: TRBV20-1
j_gene: TRBJ2-7
len: 13

CDR3aa: CASSPRSYGTGELFF
CDR3nt: TGTGCCAGCTCACCCCGTTCCTACGGCACCGGGGAGCTGTTTTTT
abundance: few
d_gene: -
v_gene: TRBV18
j_gene: TRBJ2-2
len: 15

CDR3aa: CASSVSGGAKSTDTQYF
CDR3nt: TGTGCCAGCAGCGTCAGCGGGGGGGCAAAAAGCACAGATACGCAGTATTTT
abundance: -
d_gene: TRBD2
v_gene: TRBV9
j_gene: TRBJ2-3
len: 17

CDR3aa: CAWSDQQPESYGYTF
CDR3nt: TGTGCCTGGAGTGATCAACAGCCAGAGAGCTATGGCTACACCTTC
abundance: -
d_gene: -
v_gene: TRBV30
j_gene: TRBJ1-2
len: 15

CDR3aa: CASSIDRVGGSPLHF
CDR3nt: TGTGCCAGCAGCATTGACAGGGTAGGGGGTTCACCCCTCCACTTT
abundance: -
d_gene: TRBD1
v_gene: TRBV13
j_gene: TRBJ1-6
len: 15

CDR3aa: CASSLRQETQYF
CDR3nt: TGTGCCAGCAGTTTACGGCAAGAGACCCAGTACTTC
abundance: -
d_gene: -
v_gene: TRBV12-3/TRBV12-4
j_gene: TRBJ2-5
len: 12

CDR3aa: CASRPDREQPANQPQHF
CDR3nt: TGCGCCAGCAGACCGGACAGGGAGCAACCGGCCAATCAGCCCCAGCATTTT
abundance: -
d_gene: TRBD1
v_gene: TRBV5-1
j_gene: TRBJ1-5
len: 17

CDR3aa: CASSHYRTSGSFAEQFF
CDR3nt: TGTGCCAGCAGCCATTATAGGACTAGCGGGAGTTTTGCTGAGCAGTTCTTC
abundance: once
d_gene: TRBD2
v_gene: TRBV14
j_gene: TRBJ2-1
len: 17

CDR3aa: CAWTRGRWNYGYTF
CDR3nt: TGTGCCTGGACCAGGGGGCGGTGGAACTATGGCTACACCTTC
abundance: -
d_gene: TRBD1
v_gene: TRBV30
j_gene: TRBJ1-2
len: 14

CDR3aa: CASSATGSNYGYTF
CDR3nt: TGTGCCAGCAGCGCTACAGGGAGCAACTATGGCTACACCTTC
abundance: once
d_gene: -
v_gene: TRBV6-4
j_gene: TRBJ1-2
len: 14

CDR3aa: CASLRGTHTEAFF
CDR3nt: TGTGCCAGCCTGAGGGGGACGCACACTGAAGCTTTCTTT
abundance: -
d_gene: -
v_gene: TRBV2
j_gene: TRBJ1-1
len: 13

CDR3aa: CASCVREDTQYF
CDR3nt: TGTGCCAGCTGTGTGAGGGAAGATACGCAGTATTTT
abundance: -
d_gene: -
v_gene: TRBV12-3/TRBV12-4
j_gene: TRBJ2-3
len: 12

CDR3aa: CASSEQGNLDYGYTF
CDR3nt: TGTGCCAGCAGTGAGCAGGGGAACTTGGACTATGGCTACACCTTC
abundance: once
d_gene: -
v_gene: TRBV2
j_gene: TRBJ1-2
len: 15

CDR3aa: CASSLIGVGEETQYF
CDR3nt: TGTGCCAGCAGCTTAATCGGGGTCGGGGAAGAGACCCAGTACTTC
abundance: -
d_gene: -
v_gene: TRBV7-3
j_gene: TRBJ2-5
len: 15

CDR3aa: CASSARTGNSPLHF
CDR3nt: TGTGCCAGCAGCGCGCGGACTGGTAATTCACCCCTCCACTTT
abundance: -
d_gene: -
v_gene: TRBV9
j_gene: TRBJ1-6
len: 14

CDR3aa: CASSLYSSGDRAYGYTF
CDR3nt: TGTGCCAGCAGCTTGTATAGCTCTGGGGACAGGGCGTATGGCTACACCTTC
abundance: -
d_gene: TRBD1
v_gene: TRBV5-5
j_gene: TRBJ1-2
len: 17

CDR3aa: CASSQGGLEAGGLGYTF
CDR3nt: TGCGCCAGCAGCCAAGGAGGTCTGGAGGCAGGGGGCCTTGGCTACACCTTC
abundance: -
d_gene: TRBD1
v_gene: TRBV4-1
j_gene: TRBJ1-2
len: 17

CDR3aa: CASSEGRGDYGYTF
CDR3nt: TGTGCCAGCAGTGAAGGTAGAGGAGACTATGGCTACACCTTC
abundance: once
d_gene: -
v_gene: TRBV2
j_gene: TRBJ1-2
len: 14

CDR3aa: CASSPRGPSSYNEQFF
CDR3nt: TGTGCCAGCAGCCCTAGGGGTCCCAGCTCCTACAATGAGCAGTTCTTC
abundance: -
d_gene: -
v_gene: TRBV7-9
j_gene: TRBJ2-1
len: 16

CDR3aa: CASQDREGQPQHF
CDR3nt: TGCGCCAGCCAGGACAGGGAAGGTCAGCCCCAGCATTTT
abundance: -
d_gene: TRBD1
v_gene: TRBV10-1
j_gene: TRBJ1-5
len: 13

CDR3aa: CASSQTVVGGSRVYEQYF
CDR3nt: TGTGCCAGCAGCCAGACAGTGGTCGGAGGGTCTAGGGTCTACGAGCAGTACTTC
abundance: -
d_gene: -
v_gene: TRBV3-1/TRBV3-2
j_gene: TRBJ2-7
len: 18

CDR3aa: CASSMREGNQPQHF
CDR3nt: TGTGCCAGTAGTATGAGAGAGGGCAATCAGCCCCAGCATTTT
abundance: -
d_gene: -
v_gene: TRBV19
j_gene: TRBJ1-5
len: 14

CDR3aa: CASSLSGRQGSGYTF
CDR3nt: TGTGCCAGCAGTTTATCAGGGCGTCAGGGGAGTGGCTACACCTTC
abundance: -
d_gene: -
v_gene: TRBV27
j_gene: TRBJ1-2
len: 15